These 27 T cell receptor beta chains share one sample of origin, sequenced in a study of cytomegalovirus exposure and HLA in healthy donors. PCR involved 60 Vbeta and 13 Jbeta primers. Sequencing used immunoSEQ multiplex PCR; TCRdb keeps in-frame clones, though not all of them. Of some 120,000 clones listed, 60% to 85% were seen once; the top ten hold about 3%. Sequenced material: PBMCs. All receptors come from a young man in good health and CMV-seronegative.

The V and J genes are TRBV4-3 and TRBJ1-1; D may be TRBD1 (5 bases). Trimming removed 2 bases at V and 1 base at J, with 11 bases between. The CDR3 consists of 15 residues. Germline values: CDR1 LGHNA, CDR2 YSLEER. The CDR3, as DNA: TGCGCCAGCAGCCAACGCGATCAGGGGAACACTGAAGCTTTCTTT. Translated, it gives CASSQRDQGNTEAFF.

The V call is TRBV7-9, the J call TRBJ1-2, with 7 bases lining up with TRBD1. This CDR3 has 14 amino acids. With V trimmed by 5 bases and J by 2 bases, 5 bases remained unmatched. CDR1 is SEHNR and CDR2 is FQNEAQ in the germline V gene (reference sequence). CDR3 in amino acids: CASSRDSQNYGYTF. The CDR3 nucleotides are TGTGCCAGCAGCCGGGACAGCCAAAACTATGGCTACACCTTC.

V and J are TRBV7-9 and TRBJ1-5; 7 bases line up with TRBD1. CDR1 and CDR2 (germline): SEHNR, FQNEAQ (reference sequence). The CDR3 sequence is 15 residues long. Germline trimming cut 5 bases from V and 4 bases from J; bases unmatched to any gene: 8. The CDR3 coding sequence is TGTGCCAGCAGCCAGGGGGGAAGCACTAATCAGCCCCAGCATTTT. Its protein is CASSQGGSTNQPQHF.

For the CDR3, the DNA is TGCGCCAGCAGCCTAGATGGGACTAAAGCTAGCACAGATACGCAGTATTTT. It yields the protein CASSLDGTKASTDTQYF. The V call is TRBV4-3, the J call TRBJ2-3, with 7 bases aligning to TRBD2. The CDR3 loop spans 17 amino acids. J lost 0 bases, V lost 4 bases, and 10 bases had no gene match. Germline CDR1 reads LGHNA; CDR2 reads YSLEER.

This clone has just a few counts. V gene TRBV19 combines with J gene TRBJ1-2, with TRBD1 identical over 8 bases. The CDR3 runs 17 residues. V was pared by 2 bases and J by 8 bases, with 16 bases of the junction left unmatched. In germline, CDR1 is LNHDA, CDR2 SQIVND (reference sequence). CDR3 nucleotides: TGTGCCAGTAGTATATTTCAGGGGGCGCCGCCATCGGCCGGCTACACCTTC. It yields the protein CASSIFQGAPPSAGYTF.

This chain uses TRBV7-2 with TRBJ1-4; tentative D call: TRBD1 (5 bases). The V end lost 6 bases, the J end lost 8 bases, and 16 bases lay between the germline ends. Germline CDR1 reads SGHTA; CDR2 reads FQGNSA. There are 14 residues in the CDR3. CDR3 residues: CASSLDTWEEKLFF. Written as DNA, the CDR3 is TGTGCCAGCAGTTTGGACACCTGGGAAGAAAAACTGTTTTTT.

This chain connects TRBV14 to TRBJ2-6; 9 nucleotides line up with TRBD1. The CDR3 is 19 amino acids. V was clipped by 3 bases and J by 0 bases; unmatched bases: 9. In germline, CDR1 is SGHDN, CDR2 FVKESK. The CDR3 DNA reads as TGTGCCAGCAGCCACTTACCGGGACAGGGTTCCTCTGGGGCCAACGTCCTGACTTTC. It is translated as CASSHLPGQGSSGANVLTF.

The V and J genes are TRBV4-1 and TRBJ1-5, with 12 bases matching TRBD1. There are 17 residues in the CDR3. Germline V CDR1 and CDR2: MGHRA, YSYEKL. V shed 0 bases and J 7 bases; nucleotides not matched to a gene: 7. The CDR3 DNA reads TGCGCCAGCAGCCAAGATCCGGGACAGGGGGCCAACCAGCCCCAGCATTTT. It yields the protein CASSQDPGQGANQPQHF.

This rearrangement joins TRBV27 to TRBJ2-3; 10 bases line up with TRBD2. Germline V gene data show CDR1 as MNHEY and CDR2 as SMNVEV (reference sequence). CDR3 length: 17 amino acids. Germline trimming cut 6 bases from V and 1 base from J; bases unmatched to any gene: 10. CDR3 sequence: CASRERGGFSGTDTQYF. The CDR3 DNA sequence: TGTGCCAGCAGAGAGCGGGGGGGCTTTTCGGGCACAGATACGCAGTATTTT.

This chain connects TRBV9 to TRBJ2-7; possible D gene TRBD2, 6 bases. The CDR3 length is 13 residues. Per germline, CDR1 SGDLS and CDR2 YYNGEE. The ends were cut back, 4 bases at V and 0 bases at J, with 8 bases in the middle. The CDR3 nucleotides are TGTGCCAGCAGCAAGACTAGCTCCTACGAGCAGTACTTC. It is translated as CASSKTSSYEQYF.

This chain joins TRBV25-1 and TRBJ2-7, with 7 bases identical to TRBD2. The CDR3 has 16 residues. V was clipped by 4 bases and J by 0 bases; unmatched bases: 9. CDR1 is MGHDK and CDR2 is SYGVNS in the germline V gene. The CDR3: CASSVSPAGFSYEQYF. For the CDR3, the DNA is TGTGCCAGCAGTGTTAGCCCAGCGGGGTTCTCCTACGAGCAGTACTTC.

This clone was seen only a few times. V is TRBV11-2 and J is TRBJ1-2; TRBD1 matches at 7 bases. Germline loops: CDR1 SGHAT, CDR2 FQNNGV. V lost 4 bases and J lost 2; bases outside the gene matches: 7. This CDR3 comprises 15 residues. Here the CDR3 DNA reads TGTGCCAGCAGCTCCCGGACAGGACAAAACTATGGCTACACCTTC. This codes for CASSSRTGQNYGYTF.

The chain is built from TRBV7-2 and TRBJ1-3; D not resolved. CDR3 length equals 15 residues. V gave up 4 bases and J gave up 0 bases, with 10 bases separating them. Germline V gene sequence: CDR1 SGHTA, CDR2 FQGNSA. CDR3 sequence (DNA): TGTGCCAGCAGCTCCGACACTTACTCTGGAAACACCATATATTTT. This translates into CASSSDTYSGNTIYF. Filled out from reference TRBV7-2 and TRBJ1-3, the complete variable domain reads GAGVSQSPSNKVTEKGKDVELRCDPISGHTALYWYRQSLGQGLEFLIYFQGNSAPDKSGLPSDRFSAERTGGSVSTLTIQRTQQEDSAVYLCASSSDTYSGNTIYFGEGSWLTVV.

The chain recombines TRBV7-9 with TRBJ2-5, with TRBD1 matching 10 bases. Germline CDR1 is SEHNR and CDR2 is FQNEAQ (reference sequence). This CDR3 is built from 15 residues. J gave up 5 bases and V 5 bases, and 8 bases lay outside the gene matches. The CDR3 nucleotides are TGTGCCAGCAGCCCCAGAGGGACAGGGGAGGAGACCCAGTACTTC. Translation gives CASSPRGTGEETQYF.

The V and J genes are TRBV7-9 and TRBJ2-5, with 10 positions matching TRBD2. The last part of the DNA fits TRBJ2-7 better; the J call may be wrong. The CDR3 runs 16 residues. Germline CDR1 and CDR2: SEHNR and FQNEAQ (reference sequence). In DNA, the CDR3 is TGTGCCAGCAGCTTAGCGACTGCTAGCGGGAGCCACGAGCAGTACTTC. Translation gives CASSLATASGSHEQYF.

The V and J genes are TRBV18 and TRBJ2-3; 7 bases map to TRBD2. The ends lost 2 bases at V and 1 base at J; junction bases unmatched: 6. There are 16 residues in the CDR3. Germline V gene sequence: CDR1 KGHSH, CDR2 LQKENI. The CDR3 nucleotides read TGTGCCAGCTCACCATCGGCGGGAGTGGGCACAGATACGCAGTATTTT. This translates into CASSPSAGVGTDTQYF.

This clone has just one count. V is TRBV10-3 and J is TRBJ1-2; D perhaps matches TRBD1 (6 bases). This CDR3 has 16 amino acids. Trimming removed 3 bases at V and 8 bases at J, with 22 bases between. Looked up from germline, CDR1 is ENHRY and CDR2 is SYGVKD. CDR3 in DNA: TGTGCCATCAGTGACCCGACCTCGGGCAGGGGACAAGGCTACACCTTC. It codes for CAISDPTSGRGQGYTF.

With respect to this clone: The junction and the germline gene differ at one end; a read error may be behind it. This chain uses TRBV9 with TRBJ1-1, with a possible D match to TRBD1 (6 bases). CDR1 and CDR2 (germline): SGDLS, YYNGEE. The CDR3 length is 15 residues. The CDR3 spells CAGSVLTGRNTEAFF. The CDR3 DNA reads TGTGCCGGCAGCGTACTCACAGGGAGGAACACTGAAGCTTTCTTT.

The chain couples TRBV30 to TRBJ1-3, with TRBD1 matching 10 bases. The CDR3 extends over 13 amino acids. With 6 bases clipped from V and 3 bases from J, the junction kept 2 bases outside the gene matches. Germline CDR1 and CDR2: GTSNPN and SVGIG (reference sequence). This CDR3 is CACDRGLGNTIYF. CDR3 nucleotide sequence: TGTGCCTGCGACAGGGGGCTTGGAAACACCATATATTTT.

V is TRBV29-1 and J is TRBJ1-5; D is ambiguous. Trimming took 6 bases from V and 4 from J, leaving 10 bases between them. This CDR3 spans 12 amino acids. CDR1 is SQVTM, CDR2 ANQGSEA, per germline. This CDR3 reads CSVAAQNQPQHF. The CDR3 bases are TGCAGCGTAGCAGCGCAGAATCAGCCCCAGCATTTT.

This rearrangement joins TRBV28 to TRBJ1-2, with TRBD1 matching 12 bases. CDR1 and CDR2 (germline): MDHEN, SYDVKM. V gave up 6 bases and J gave up 8 bases; unmatched junction bases: 4. The CDR3 is made up of 13 amino acids. CDR3: CASSSGTGGGYTF. For the CDR3, the DNA is TGTGCCAGCAGCTCCGGGACAGGGGGCGGCTACACCTTC.

V usage is TRBV5-1 and J usage is TRBJ1-3; D might be TRBD1 (6 bases). CDR3 length equals 16 residues. The V gene's germline CDR1 is SGHRS and CDR2 YFSETQ. Trimming removed 2 bases at V and 0 bases at J, with 12 bases between. The CDR3: CASSFGTPSSGNTIYF. DNA of the CDR3: TGCGCCAGCAGCTTCGGGACACCTTCCTCTGGAAACACCATATATTTT. The full variable domain, rest sourced from reference TRBV5-1 and TRBJ1-3, is KAGVTQTPRYLIKTRGQQVTLSCSPISGHRSVSWYQQTPGQGLQFLFEYFSETQRNKGNFPGRFSGRQFSNSRSEMNVSTLELGDSALYLCASSFGTPSSGNTIYFGEGSWLTVV.

This chain links TRBV28 with TRBJ1-1, with no clear D. The germline CDR1 and CDR2 sequences are MDHEN and SYDVKM. The V gene lost 6 bases and the J gene lost 1 base, with 9 bases spanning the gap. This CDR3 is 13 amino acids long. The CDR3 DNA sequence: TGTGCCAGCAGGATCGCAGGGAACACTGAAGCTTTCTTT. Translated: CASRIAGNTEAFF.

The V and J genes are TRBV6-1 and TRBJ1-2, with TRBD1 matching over 9 bases. The V gene's germline CDR1 is MNHNS and CDR2 SASEGT. With V trimmed by 2 bases and J by 5 bases, 6 bases remained unmatched. CDR3 length: 15 residues. As DNA, the CDR3 is TGTGCCAGCAGTGAATTCCCAGACAGGGGGTATGGCTACACCTTC. Protein product: CASSEFPDRGYGYTF.

This clone was detected once. This chain connects TRBV5-4 to TRBJ1-6; 7 nucleotides agree with TRBD1. CDR1 is SGHNT and CDR2 is YYREEE in the germline V gene (reference sequence). V shed 4 bases and J 8 bases; nucleotides not matched to a gene: 9. The CDR3 sequence is 15 residues long. This CDR3 reads CASSVLRDSDSPLHF. For the CDR3, the DNA is TGTGCCAGCAGCGTCCTAAGGGACAGCGATTCACCCCTCCACTTT.

The rearrangement uses TRBV30 and TRBJ1-2, with D possibly matching TRBD1 (6 bases). CDR3 length: 11 amino acids. Trimming cost V 3 bases and J 7 bases, with 9 bases left between them. In germline, CDR1 is GTSNPN, CDR2 SVGIG (reference sequence). The CDR3 coding sequence is TGTGCCTGGAGGGACAGCGGTGGCTACACCTTC. Translation gives CAWRDSGGYTF.

V gene TRBV10-3 combines with J gene TRBJ2-5; D unresolved. V lost 8 bases and J 1 base, leaving 8 bases between the germline ends. The CDR3 length is 12 residues. Germline V gene sequence: CDR1 ENHRY, CDR2 SYGVKD. CDR3 in amino acids: CAIAAAQETQYF. The CDR3 coding sequence is TGTGCCATCGCGGCAGCCCAAGAGACCCAGTACTTC.